These 12 T cell receptor beta chains were all obtained from the same sample, sequenced in a study of T cells after yellow fever vaccination. One entry per CDR3 protein, called by TCRdb with MiXCR from the 5' RACE reads. The table includes some 260,000 distinct CDR3 sequences, 5.2% detected once. The material sequenced was CD4+ T cells sorted from PBMCs, taken on the day of the yellow fever booster vaccination. The receptors come from a young man who received the YFV17D yellow fever vaccine.

This chain uses TRBV18 with TRBJ1-2; 10 nucleotides match TRBD1. J gave up 7 bases and V 3 bases, and 8 bases lay outside the gene matches. CDR1 is KGHSH and CDR2 is LQKENI in the germline V gene. The CDR3 is 15 amino acids. The CDR3 DNA follows: TGTGCCAGCTCACCTCTCGGCGGACAGGGGGGTGGCTACACCTTC. Translating gives CASSPLGGQGGGYTF.

The CDR3 spells CSARDPRGQSNQPQHF. The CDR3 coding sequence is TGCAGTGCTAGAGATCCTAGGGGCCAAAGCAATCAGCCCCAGCATTTT. The V call is TRBV20-1, the J call TRBJ1-5; TRBD1 is a possible D gene (5 bases). Trimming removed 0 bases at V and 1 base at J, with 13 bases between. Germline assignment: CDR1 DFQATT and CDR2 SNEGSKA (reference sequence). This CDR3 region has 16 residues.

This clonotype appeared a few times. The V and J genes are TRBV28 and TRBJ1-5, with TRBD1 matching over 9 bases. Germline loops: CDR1 MDHEN, CDR2 SYDVKM. The ends lost 6 bases at V and 2 bases at J; junction bases unmatched: 14. The CDR3 spans 18 residues. In DNA form, the CDR3 reads TGTGCCAGCAGACACCGGGACAGGGTAAGAAGCGGCAATCAGCCCCAGCATTTT. Translation: CASRHRDRVRSGNQPQHF.

This clonotype has a handful of counts. The V and J genes are TRBV29-1 and TRBJ1-1; a possible D gene is TRBD1 (5 bases). Trimming removed 7 bases from V and 5 bases from J, with 20 bases in between. CDR3 length: 14 amino acids. Germline V gene sequence: CDR1 SQVTM, CDR2 ANQGSEA. Written as DNA, the CDR3 is TGCAGCGCCCAATTCCGGGGGTTGGGTACTGAAGCTTTCTTT. It translates to CSAQFRGLGTEAFF.

This clonotype was seen only a few times. This chain uses TRBV7-2 with TRBJ2-1; TRBD2 agrees at 12 bases. This CDR3 has 18 residues. Germline CDR1 is SGHTA and CDR2 is FQGNSA. The J segment lost 6 bases and the V segment lost 4 bases, leaving 13 bases of the junction unmatched. CDR3 coding DNA: TGTGCCAGCAGCTCAAACTTACTAGCGGGGGGAGGGTTCAATGAGCAGTTCTTC. Translated: CASSSNLLAGGGFNEQFF.

This clonotype was seen a handful of times. V and J are TRBV7-2 and TRBJ2-7; D perhaps matches TRBD1 (5 bases). Germline CDR1 SGHTA, CDR2 FQGNSA. The germline V and J ends were trimmed by 3 bases and 5 bases, with 14 bases remaining between them. The CDR3 runs 14 residues. CDR3 nucleotides: TGTGCCAGCAGCTTCGCCAGGGCCCGCCACGAGCAGTACTTC. Residues: CASSFARARHEQYF.

This clonotype has just a few counts. The J gene is TRBJ2-1, the V gene TRBV12-3 or TRBV12-4, with D possibly TRBD2 on 6 matching bases. Trimming left V 5 bases short and J 9 bases short, with 14 bases between. CDR3 length equals 13 residues. The CDR3 DNA reads TGTGCCAGCAGTCCGATGACTAGTGGTGAGCAGTTCTTC. Its protein product is CASSPMTSGEQFF.

This clonotype was observed at least ten times. The chain carries TRBV24-1 and TRBJ2-2, with 8 nucleotides matching TRBD1. The CDR3 runs 16 residues. V dropped 3 bases and J dropped 4; count of bases not matched to a gene: 6. Germline lookup yields CDR1 KGHDR and CDR2 SFDVKD. CDR3 sequence (DNA): TGTGCCACCAGTGATCCCGGGACAGGATTCACCGGGGAGCTGTTTTTT. Amino acid sequence: CATSDPGTGFTGELFF.

The chain links TRBV6-6 to TRBJ1-1; a possible D gene is TRBD1 (5 bases). Trimming pared 5 bases from V and 0 bases from J, leaving 19 bases between. This CDR3 is 17 amino acids long. The germline V gene has CDR1 MNHNY and CDR2 SVGAGI (reference sequence). CDR3 DNA sequence: TGTGCCAGCAGTCCCACCCCGGGGGGGTTTATGAACACTGAAGCTTTCTTT. Translation gives CASSPTPGGFMNTEAFF.

The genes are TRBV7-9 and TRBJ1-4, with a tentative D call TRBD1 (5 bases). Per the germline V gene, CDR1 is SEHNR and CDR2 is FQNEAQ (reference sequence). V was pared by 5 bases and J by 8 bases, with 12 bases between. The CDR3 is 13 residues long. CDR3 protein: CASSLGVGEKLFF. The CDR3 DNA is TGTGCCAGCAGCCTAGGGGTCGGAGAAAAACTGTTTTTT. Full variable domain (outside the CDR3, taken from reference TRBV7-9 and TRBJ1-4): DTGVSQNPRHKITKRGQNVTFRCDPISEHNRLYWYRQTLGQGPEFLTYFQNEAQLEKSRLLSDRFSAERPKGSFSTLEIQRTEQGDSAMYLCASSLGVGEKLFFGSGTQLSVL.

This clonotype was counted ten times or more. V gene TRBV6-5 combines with J gene TRBJ2-6, with D possibly being TRBD1 or TRBD2 (6 bases each). The CDR3 extends over 16 amino acids. Germline-derived CDR1 and CDR2 are MNHEY and SVGAGI. Deletions cut 6 bases from V and 4 bases from J, with 16 bases between. The CDR3 nucleotides read TGTGCCAGCAGCTCGAGGGGGGCAGGAGGGGCCAACGTCCTGACTTTC. It is translated as CASSSRGAGGANVLTF.

The chain has TRBV7-2 and TRBJ2-1, with 7 nucleotides matching TRBD1. From germline, CDR1 is SGHTA and CDR2 FQGNSA. CDR3 length: 13 amino acids. Trimming at V came to 5 bases and at J to 10 bases, leaving 8 bases not matched to a gene. The CDR3 sequence: CASSPNGQAEQFF. The CDR3, as DNA: TGTGCCAGCAGCCCCAACGGACAGGCCGAGCAGTTCTTC.